This entry features one TCR beta chain sequence. V lost 11 bases to trimming and J lost 1 base; unmatched junction nucleotides: 11. There are 15 residues in the CDR3. Germline V gives CDR1 MNHNS, CDR2 SASEGT. The data originate from a study of PD-L1 blockade in urothelial cancer. The data were produced by immunoSEQ multiplex PCR, yet TCRdb's version contains in-frame clones alone and is incomplete. The table shows 100,000 to 150,000 clones, with more than 70% occurring only once. Stated time point: peripheral blood 6 weeks after treatment start. This receptor was obtained from a man between 50 and 59 years old with urothelial cancer. The starting material was PBMCs, obtained around atezolizumab (anti-PD-L1) treatment. The chain couples TRBV6-1 to TRBJ1-1; 9 nucleotides match TRBD1. The CDR3 DNA reads as TGTGCCGGATCCTCACGGGGACAGGGGAACACTGAAGCTTTCTTT. It encodes CAGSSRGQGNTEAFF.